These 22 T cell receptor beta chains originate from one sample sequenced in a study of T cells expressing NK-cell markers. Reanalyzing the 5' RACE reads, TCRdb keeps one entry per CDR3 protein, without DNA. Its clone listing holds about 260,000 distinct CDR3 sequences. Specimen: blood T cells: a sorted CD56 or NKG2C T cell subset, CD4+ or CD8+ T cells, or bulk PBMC T cells (not recorded which). All receptors derive from a woman between 18 and 75 years old in good health.

The chain combines TRBV6-1 with TRBJ1-1. This CDR3 has 14 residues. Germline-derived CDR1 and CDR2 are MNHNS and SASEGT. The CDR3 sequence is CASSRGLRYTEAFF.

The chain couples TRBV29-1 to TRBJ2-1; TCRdb returns TRBD1, unconfirmable since there is no DNA. Looked up from germline, CDR1 is SQVTM and CDR2 is ANQGSEA. This CDR3 is built from 13 residues. CDR3 amino acids: CSVGQGVYNEQFF.

The chain employs TRBV12-3 or TRBV12-4 and TRBJ1-2; TCRdb's assignment of TRBD1 cannot be checked, as there is no DNA. The CDR3 length is 15 residues. This CDR3 reads CASRLRGRELYGYTF.

J is TRBJ2-3 and V is TRBV6-5. The V gene's germline CDR1 is MNHEY and CDR2 SVGAGI. CDR3 length: 16 residues. CDR3 loop: CASSNPKPIDPDTQYF.

The V call is TRBV12-3 or TRBV12-4, the J call TRBJ1-4; TCRdb designates TRBD1, a call that cannot be tested without DNA. This CDR3 contains 14 residues. The CDR3 region is CASSLRGANEKLFF.

The gene calls are TRBV5-6 and TRBJ2-2; the D gene TCRdb calls, TRBD1, cannot be checked with no DNA. This CDR3 spans 16 amino acids. Germline V gene lookup returns CDR1 SGHDT and CDR2 YYEEEE. This CDR3 reads CASSLLGTLIPGELFF.

The rearrangement links TRBV20-1 to TRBJ1-1; TCRdb's assignment of TRBD1 cannot be checked, as there is no DNA. This CDR3 region has 13 residues. Per the germline V gene, CDR1 is DFQATT and CDR2 is SNEGSKA (reference sequence). The CDR3 loop reads CSARTTGITEAFF.

The chain joins TRBV12-3 or TRBV12-4 to TRBJ1-1; TCRdb gives TRBD1 as the D gene, but with no DNA this cannot be confirmed. The CDR3 is 16 residues long. CDR3 protein: CASNQPRGRGSTEAFF.

The J gene is TRBJ2-3, the V gene TRBV5-1; TCRdb's D gene call, TRBD1, goes unchecked for lack of DNA. Germline V gene sequence: CDR1 SGHRS, CDR2 YFSETQ. The CDR3 covers 15 residues. The CDR3 protein is CASRLQGGVRDTQYF.

The CDR3 loop reads CASSPSGYEETQYF. The chain carries TRBV7-7 and TRBJ2-5. Germline V gene lookup returns CDR1 SSHAT and CDR2 FNYEAQ (reference sequence). This CDR3 contains 14 residues. Full variable domain (outside the CDR3, taken from reference TRBV7-7 and TRBJ2-5): GAGVSQSPRYKVTKRGQDVTLRCDPISSHATLYWYQQALGQGPEFLTYFNYEAQPDKSGLPSDRFSAERPEGSISTLTIQRTEQRDSAMYRCASSPSGYEETQYFGPGTRLLVL.

The chain's CDR3 is CASSLMGPGNEQFF. The genes are TRBV5-1 and TRBJ2-1. The germline CDR1 and CDR2 sequences are SGHRS and YFSETQ. This CDR3 is built from 14 residues.

The chain combines TRBV7-2 with TRBJ2-7; TCRdb picks TRBD2, but there is no DNA to check that call. This CDR3 comprises 15 residues. CDR1 SGHTA and CDR2 FQGNSA come from the germline V gene. The CDR3: CASSLDGLAGNEQYF.

CDR3 protein: CSVVNPPSLTFF. This chain connects TRBV29-1 to TRBJ2-1; the TRBD2 assignment by TCRdb is unverifiable without DNA. This CDR3 has 12 amino acids. Per germline, CDR1 SQVTM and CDR2 ANQGSEA.

The chain employs TRBV21-1 and TRBJ1-6. TRBV21-1 is a known pseudogene. There are 17 residues in the CDR3. This CDR3 is CASSKEYGEGLWSPLHF.

V and J are TRBV6-2 or TRBV6-3 and TRBJ2-1. The CDR3 is 15 amino acids. Germline CDR1 and CDR2: MNHEY and SVGEGT. The CDR3 spells CASSLSGSANNEQFF.

The chain uses TRBV20-1 and TRBJ1-1; the D call of TRBD1 rests on TCRdb alone, since no DNA is present to check it. The CDR3 extends over 14 amino acids. Germline V gene lookup returns CDR1 DFQATT and CDR2 SNEGSKA (reference sequence). CDR3 sequence reads: CSARARTGHTEAFF.

The rearrangement joins TRBV20-1 to TRBJ2-1; TCRdb indicates TRBD1, and absent DNA this call remains unverified. The germline gives CDR1 DFQATT, CDR2 SNEGSKA (reference sequence). The CDR3 has 17 residues. CDR3 region: CSAPGGLRDQAYNEQFF.

J is TRBJ1-4 and V is TRBV6-5. Germline lookup yields CDR1 MNHEY and CDR2 SVGAGI. CDR3 length: 13 amino acids. The CDR3 is CASSYSRDELLFF.

The chain's CDR3 is CASWDNEKLFF. The chain employs TRBV10-2 and TRBJ1-4. CDR3 length: 11 amino acids. The germline gives CDR1 WSHSY, CDR2 SAAADI.

CDR3 amino acids: CASSPQPGLGDTQYF. The chain couples TRBV12-3 or TRBV12-4 to TRBJ2-3; as DNA is missing, the TRBD1 call by TCRdb cannot be tested. The length of the CDR3 is 15 residues.

This chain joins TRBV6-1 and TRBJ1-1; the TCRdb D gene call, TRBD1, has no DNA to confirm it. The germline V gene encodes CDR1 MNHNS and CDR2 SASEGT. The CDR3 is 13 amino acids. The CDR3: CASRPGTGGKDFF.

The rearrangement links TRBV6-2 or TRBV6-3 to TRBJ2-7; as DNA is missing, the TRBD1 call by TCRdb cannot be tested. This CDR3 has 14 residues. Germline V gives CDR1 MNHEY, CDR2 SVGEGT. The CDR3 reads CASSYSGTVYEQYF.